This T cell receptor beta chain was sequenced in a study of blood T cell repertoires in COVID-19. Method: immunoSEQ multiplex PCR; TCRdb's copy keeps in-frame clones and lacks some. The table lists about 200,000 clones, roughly 90% of them singletons. Recovered status in Cohort 3 required two negative PCRs, clearance, or symptom resolution. CDR1 MNHEY and CDR2 SMNVEV come from the germline V gene (reference sequence). V was shortened by 7 bases and J by 2 bases, with 5 bases between the two germline ends. There are 11 residues in the CDR3. The sample comprised PBMCs or T cells enriched from blood (not recorded which). The TCR sequence derives from a woman aged 25-40 years who had recovered from COVID-19. V usage is TRBV27 and J usage is TRBJ1-1; D is undetermined. CDR3 sequence (DNA): TGTGCCAGCATTCAAAACACTGAAGCTTTCTTT. Protein sequence: CASIQNTEAFF.